A single sample is the source of the 30 T cell receptor beta chains below, sequenced in a study of blood T cells in healthy people across ages. Combining a sample-barcoded 5' primer with a J-beta primer mix, a second PCR ran for roughly 7 to 12 cycles. TCRdb reprocessed the 5' RACE reads with MiXCR, giving one entry per CDR3 protein. This sample has some 940,000 distinct CDR3 sequences; 25% to 35% occur once, and the top ten carry roughly 10%. The sample was also linked to a second study, of T cells of mothers and their children.

The sequenced sample was blood. All receptors come from a woman aged 40 to 50 in good health.

The rearrangement links TRBV6-2 or TRBV6-3 to TRBJ1-1, with D perhaps matching TRBD1 (5 bases). Trimming stripped 6 bases from V and 1 base from J, with 12 bases between. The CDR3 length is 14 residues. Per germline, CDR1 MNHEY and CDR2 SVGEGT. CDR3 sequence reads: CASRDRQTNTEAFF. CDR3 DNA: TGTGCCAGCAGGGATAGACAGACGAACACTGAAGCTTTCTTT.

A remark on this clonotype: Mismatch with germline at one junction end may stem from a read error. The chain employs TRBV5-5 and TRBJ2-7; D uncertain. Germline loops: CDR1 SGHKS, CDR2 YYEKEE (reference sequence). This CDR3 comprises 14 residues. The CDR3 coding sequence is TGTGCCAGCAGCTTAGGCCCGGCATCCTACGAGCACTACTTC. Translated: CASSLGPASYEHYF.

This clonotype turned up a few times. This rearrangement joins TRBV12-3 or TRBV12-4 to TRBJ2-3, with 7 bases fitting TRBD2. The CDR3 consists of 16 residues. Trimming at V came to 5 bases and at J to 3 bases, leaving 11 bases not matched to a gene. The CDR3, as DNA: TGTGCCAGCAGTCCCCCCGTGGGAGGGGCTACAGATACGCAGTATTTT. It yields the protein CASSPPVGGATDTQYF.

As DNA, the CDR3 is TGTGCCAGGCCCAAGGGGACAGGGGGTGGAATACGCAATCAGCCCCAGCATTTT. Protein sequence: CARPKGTGGGIRNQPQHF. The V and J genes are TRBV27 and TRBJ1-5, with 11 bases identical to TRBD1. Unmatched junction bases numbered 15, after V lost 9 bases and J lost 2 bases. Germline CDR1 reads MNHEY; CDR2 reads SMNVEV (reference sequence). The CDR3 covers 18 residues.

The sample holds many counts of this clonotype. The rearrangement joins TRBV5-1 to TRBJ2-5; possible D gene TRBD1, 6 bases. In germline, CDR1 is SGHRS, CDR2 YFSETQ. The CDR3 length is 14 residues. The ends were cut back, 3 bases at V and 5 bases at J, with 14 bases in the middle. CDR3 loop: CASSSLNRVETQYF. The CDR3 region has the DNA TGCGCCAGCAGCTCCCTTAACAGGGTGGAGACCCAGTACTTC.

This clonotype was picked up one time. One end of the junction varies from germline; a read error may be responsible. The rearrangement joins TRBV9 to TRBJ2-1, with D possibly matching TRBD2 (7 bases). CDR3 length: 13 amino acids. Germline V CDR1 and CDR2: SGDLS, YYNGEE. The CDR3, as DNA: TGTGCCAGCCAGCGGTGGGGGGGCGATGAGCGGTTCTTC. As protein: CASQRWGGDERFF. The variable domain in full, with the rest retrieved from reference TRBV9 and TRBJ2-1, is DSGVTQTPKHLITATGQRVTLRCSPRSGDLSVYWYQQSLDQGLQFLIQYYNGEERAKGNILERFSAQQFPDLHSELNLSSLELGDSALYFCASQRWGGDERFFGPGTRLTVL.

This clonotype was detected only a few times. The CDR3 coding sequence is TGTGCCTCATCTCCGGGACAGGGGCCCCACGAGCAGTACTTC. Translating gives CASSPGQGPHEQYF. The J gene is TRBJ2-7, the V gene TRBV28, with TRBD1 matching 10 bases. The V gene's germline CDR1 is MDHEN and CDR2 SYDVKM. Trimming cost V 11 bases and J 5 bases; bases outside gene matches: 12. The CDR3 is 14 amino acids. Full variable domain (outside the CDR3, taken from reference TRBV28 and TRBJ2-7): DVKVTQSSRYLVKRTGEKVFLECVQDMDHENMFWYRQDPGLGLRLIYFSYDVKMKEKGDIPEGYSVSREKKERFSLILESASTNQTSMYLCASSPGQGPHEQYFGPGTRLTVT.

The V gene is TRBV14, the J gene TRBJ2-3; D uncertain. Germline V CDR1 and CDR2: SGHDN, FVKESK. Trimming left V 1 base short and J 0 bases short, with 14 bases between. The CDR3 totals 17 residues. In DNA form, the CDR3 reads TGTGCCAGCAGCCAAGCCCCCTTCCGCAAGAGCACAGATACGCAGTATTTT. This codes for CASSQAPFRKSTDTQYF.

This clonotype has ten or more counts. A much larger clone lies a single base off, so this may be a read error. The chain carries TRBV20-1 and TRBJ2-7; no clear D. CDR3 length: 16 amino acids. Trimming pared 0 bases from V and 6 bases from J, leaving 21 bases between. Germline CDR1 DFQATT, CDR2 SNEGSKA (reference sequence). The CDR3 is CSARDGSDRVWGEQYF. Written as DNA, the CDR3 is TGCAGTGCTAGAGACGGAAGCGACCGGGTTTGGGGCGAGCAGTACTTC.

The table lists this clonotype with many counts. V gene TRBV28 combines with J gene TRBJ2-7; possible D gene TRBD1, 6 bases. CDR3 length equals 14 residues. Germline V CDR1 and CDR2: MDHEN, SYDVKM. The germline V and J ends were trimmed by 2 bases and 4 bases, with 12 bases remaining between them. The CDR3 reads CASSLTGQSYEQYF. As DNA, the CDR3 is TGTGCCAGCAGTTTAACCGGACAGTCGTACGAGCAGTACTTC.

V and J are TRBV3-1 and TRBJ2-5, with D perhaps matching TRBD1 or TRBD2 (5 bases each). V was shortened by 0 bases and J by 1 base, with 9 bases between the two germline ends. CDR3 length: 15 residues. Germline values: CDR1 LGHDT, CDR2 YNNKEL (reference sequence). DNA of the CDR3: TGTGCCAGCAGCCAAGATCGGGGACCCCAAGAGACCCAGTACTTC. Translation: CASSQDRGPQETQYF.

In this sample, this clonotype turned up a few times. This chain joins TRBV6-1 and TRBJ2-3; D gene ambiguous. The CDR3 spans 15 residues. The V and J ends lost 7 bases and 0 bases respectively, with 14 bases between them. CDR1 and CDR2 from the germline V gene are MNHNS and SASEGT. CDR3 protein: CASKGGFSSTDTQYF. CDR3 bases: TGTGCCAGCAAAGGTGGATTTTCTAGCACAGATACGCAGTATTTT.

This clonotype was observed many times. The DNA for the CDR3 is TGTGCCAGCAGGCGGGGGGATCGCTCCTACAATGAGCAGTTCTTC. This codes for CASRRGDRSYNEQFF. The chain joins TRBV28 to TRBJ2-1; 8 bases map to TRBD2. Looked up from germline, CDR1 is MDHEN and CDR2 is SYDVKM. The CDR3 has 15 amino acids. V shed 6 bases, J shed 0 bases, and the junction held 4 bases outside the gene matches.

This clonotype was detected a few times. The J gene is TRBJ2-1, the V gene TRBV27; 11 bases match TRBD2. V was pared by 9 bases and J by 0 bases, with 10 bases of the junction left unmatched. Germline V lookup: CDR1 MNHEY, CDR2 SMNVEV (reference sequence). The CDR3 consists of 17 residues. The CDR3 sequence is CASRGLAVSSSYNEQFF. The DNA of the CDR3 is TGTGCCAGTAGGGGACTAGCGGTAAGCTCCTCCTACAATGAGCAGTTCTTC.

This clonotype was observed at least ten times. One junction end disagrees with the germline gene, perhaps due to a read error. The chain couples TRBV7-2 to TRBJ2-5; D uncertain. The CDR3 covers 13 residues. Germline CDR1 is SGHTA and CDR2 is FQGNSA. CDR3: CASSSHTQGTQYF. CDR3 bases: TGTGCCAGCAGCTCACATACCCAAGGGACCCAGTACTTC.

CDR3 DNA sequence: TGCGCCCCTCGACAGGGGGCTAGGGAGACCCAGTACTTC. Residues: CAPRQGARETQYF. The V call is TRBV4-3, the J call TRBJ2-7; 10 nucleotides align to TRBD1. Judging by the DNA end, TRBJ2-5 fits better; the J call may be wrong. The V gene's germline CDR1 is LGHNA and CDR2 YSLEER. The CDR3 spans 13 residues.

This clonotype has a single count. The rearrangement joins TRBV7-2 to TRBJ2-1; tentative D call: TRBD2 (5 bases). The CDR3 runs 14 residues. CDR1 SGHTA and CDR2 FQGNSA come from the germline V gene. V lost 5 bases, J lost 8 bases, and 16 bases lay in between. In DNA, the CDR3 is TGTGCCAGCAGCCCCCGAGGGTTGTCGGATGAGCAGTTCTTC. Residues: CASSPRGLSDEQFF.

This clonotype was picked up a small number of times. The chain carries TRBV20-1 and TRBJ2-5, with D uncertain. The J call may be in error: the DNA end matches TRBJ2-7 better. Germline CDR1 reads DFQATT; CDR2 reads SNEGSKA (reference sequence). This CDR3 contains 14 residues. CDR3 nucleotide sequence: TGCAGTGCTAGAGATAACCGACAATCGGACGAGCAGTACTTC. Translated, it gives CSARDNRQSDEQYF.

This clonotype was seen repeatedly, ten times or more. This may stem from a read error, because a much larger clone lies one nucleotide away. The chain joins TRBV6-1 to TRBJ2-1, with unresolved D. Near its end, the DNA agrees better with TRBJ2-7, so the J call may be wrong. Germline V gene lookup returns CDR1 MNHNS and CDR2 SASEGT. There are 14 residues in the CDR3. CDR3 region: CASRDYISYNEQYF. DNA for the CDR3: TGTGCCAGCAGGGATTATATCTCCTACAATGAGCAGTACTTC.

This clonotype was recorded at least ten times. The genes are TRBV7-2 and TRBJ2-3, with 12 bases fitting TRBD2. Losses at the gene ends were 4 bases for V and 9 bases for J; bases not matched to a gene: 11. Germline CDR1 and CDR2: SGHTA and FQGNSA. The CDR3 covers 16 residues. The CDR3 reads CASSSRLAGALMTQYF. CDR3 in DNA: TGTGCCAGCAGCTCCCGACTAGCGGGGGCCCTCATGACGCAGTATTTT.

This clonotype was counted between two and nine times. V usage is TRBV12-3 or TRBV12-4 and J usage is TRBJ2-5; 7 positions agree with TRBD1. V lost 3 bases and J lost 11; bases outside the gene matches: 12. The CDR3 contains 14 residues. The CDR3 nucleotides read TGTGCCAGCAGTTTGGGGGACAGTTCTCTGGAGCAGTACTTC. It encodes CASSLGDSSLEQYF.

The V call is TRBV25-1, the J call TRBJ2-2; 9 nucleotides agree with TRBD1. The V gene end was trimmed by 3 bases and the J gene end by 8 bases; junction bases not matched to a gene: 16. From germline, CDR1 is MGHDK and CDR2 SYGVNS. The CDR3 spans 18 residues. The CDR3 DNA follows: TGTGCCAGCAGTGATCCTTCCTACCGGGACAGGGCGGTAGGGGAGCTGTTTTTT. Amino acids: CASSDPSYRDRAVGELFF.

The rearrangement links TRBV5-1 to TRBJ2-1; no firm D call. V was shortened by 4 bases and J by 8 bases, with 19 bases between the two germline ends. Germline V gene lookup returns CDR1 SGHRS and CDR2 YFSETQ. The CDR3 spans 15 residues. The CDR3 DNA follows: TGCGCCAGCAGCCTCCGCGGAAGAGAGATCGATGAGCAGTTCTTC. Protein product: CASSLRGREIDEQFF.

The chain couples TRBV5-1 to TRBJ2-1; 10 bases agree with TRBD2. J lost 2 bases, V lost 0 bases, and 5 bases had no gene match. This CDR3 is 17 amino acids long. Germline CDR1 SGHRS, CDR2 YFSETQ. The CDR3 DNA follows: TGCGCCAGCAGCTTGGTGGGCACTAGCGGGACCTACAATGAGCAGTTCTTC. Translated, it gives CASSLVGTSGTYNEQFF. Variable domain in full (rest from reference TRBV5-1 and TRBJ2-1): KAGVTQTPRYLIKTRGQQVTLSCSPISGHRSVSWYQQTPGQGLQFLFEYFSETQRNKGNFPGRFSGRQFSNSRSEMNVSTLELGDSALYLCASSLVGTSGTYNEQFFGPGTRLTVL.

With regard to this clonotype: It may be a read error: a sequence one base away is much more abundant. The chain joins TRBV4-2 to TRBJ2-1, with D possibly matching TRBD1 (6 bases). Germline CDR1 and CDR2: LGHNA and YNFKEQ. The CDR3 is 13 residues long. Trimming took off 4 bases at V and 10 bases at J, with 14 bases between the two ends. This CDR3 is CASSLTGFHEQFF. The DNA for the CDR3 is TGTGCCAGCAGCCTCACAGGGTTCCACGAGCAGTTCTTC.

This chain joins TRBV10-2 and TRBJ1-4, with 8 bases lining up with TRBD1. V gave up 3 bases and J gave up 6 bases; unmatched junction bases: 9. The CDR3 totals 16 residues. The germline CDR1 and CDR2 sequences are WSHSY and SAAADI. The CDR3 is CASSDYKTGEYEKLFF. The CDR3 DNA sequence: TGCGCCAGCAGTGATTATAAGACAGGGGAGTATGAAAAACTGTTTTTT.

This chain joins TRBV4-3 and TRBJ1-2; a possible D gene is TRBD1 (6 bases). V lost 2 bases and J lost 4, with 14 bases in between. The CDR3 extends over 15 amino acids. Germline CDR1 reads LGHNA; CDR2 reads YSLEER. This CDR3 is CASSQLRQDSYGYTF. The CDR3 DNA reads as TGCGCCAGCAGCCAACTTAGACAGGACTCCTATGGCTACACCTTC.

This clonotype showed up many times. The J gene is TRBJ2-1, the V gene TRBV12-3 or TRBV12-4; 10 nucleotides agree with TRBD2. V lost 6 bases to trimming and J lost 4 bases; unmatched junction nucleotides: 6. CDR3 length equals 15 residues. The CDR3 coding sequence is TGTGCCAGCAGGCTAGCGGGGGTCACGTACAATGAGCAGTTCTTC. Its translation: CASRLAGVTYNEQFF.

The chain combines TRBV7-6 with TRBJ2-7; TRBD2 aligns across 7 bases. CDR3 length: 15 residues. Germline V gives CDR1 SGHVS, CDR2 FNYEAQ. V shed 5 bases, J shed 5 bases, and the junction held 12 bases outside the gene matches. The chain's CDR3 is CASSGAGLGSHEQYF. In DNA, the CDR3 is TGTGCCAGCAGCGGAGCGGGACTGGGGTCCCACGAGCAGTACTTC.

This clonotype has at least ten counts. V gene TRBV11-2 combines with J gene TRBJ2-1, with 8 positions matching TRBD1. The V and J ends lost 5 bases and 6 bases, in that order; junction bases with no gene match: 6. The CDR3 has 14 residues. Per the germline V gene, CDR1 is SGHAT and CDR2 is FQNNGV. CDR3 protein: CASSRTGWGNEQFF. The CDR3 DNA follows: TGTGCCAGCAGCCGGACAGGGTGGGGCAATGAGCAGTTCTTC.